Ten or more counts support the clone carrying this T cell receptor (beta chain). These data are taken from a study of regulatory T cells in long-lasting Graves disease. Both iRepertoire HTBI primers and Arm-PCR of CDR3 regions were used to build the TCR beta libraries. MiXCR was run by TCRdb on the multiplex PCR reads, yielding one entry per CDR3 protein. Found here are hundreds of thousands of distinct CDR3 sequences, 25% to 35% of them singletons; the top ten hold roughly 41%. Time point described: persistent/refractory GD, antithyroid drugs over 5 years with positive TRAb. Following extraction of RNA from PBMCs, that RNA was used to make the TCR library. This TCR was sampled from a female donor with Graves disease. The sequenced sample was peripheral blood mononuclear cells (PBMCs), obtained when the disease was refractory, from a patient treated with antithyroid drugs.

CDR3 DNA sequence: TGTGCCAGCAGTGCGGGGACGGTAAATTCACCCCTCCACTTT. Translated: CASSAGTVNSPLHF. V and J are TRBV6-1 and TRBJ1-6; D might be TRBD1 (5 bases). The CDR3 covers 14 residues. Trimming pared 4 bases from V and 7 bases from J, leaving 11 bases between. Germline CDR1 MNHNS, CDR2 SASEGT.